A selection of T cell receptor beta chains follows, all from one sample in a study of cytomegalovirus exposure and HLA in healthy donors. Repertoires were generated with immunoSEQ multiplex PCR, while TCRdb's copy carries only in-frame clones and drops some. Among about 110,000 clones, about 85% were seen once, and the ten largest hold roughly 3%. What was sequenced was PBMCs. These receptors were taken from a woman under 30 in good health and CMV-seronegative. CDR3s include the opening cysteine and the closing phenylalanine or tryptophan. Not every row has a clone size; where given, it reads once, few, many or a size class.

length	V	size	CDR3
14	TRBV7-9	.	CASSLQGGVTEAFF
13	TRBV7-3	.	CASSSSGGGEQFF
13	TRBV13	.	CASRAQGTTEAFF
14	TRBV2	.	CASSEGQAPRPQHF
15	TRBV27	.	CASSLGDRGYNEQFF
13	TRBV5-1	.	CASSLGQGEKLFF
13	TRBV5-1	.	CASSFSVDTEAFF
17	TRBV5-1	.	CASSLTGTGGADSPLHF
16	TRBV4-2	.	CASSPPWTSGAREQYF
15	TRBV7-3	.	CASSRTGTGANVLTF
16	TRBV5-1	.	CASRYRTSGYTDTQYF
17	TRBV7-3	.	CASSLNPGGPSYNEQFF
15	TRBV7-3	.	CASSSGTSPSYEQYF
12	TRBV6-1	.	CASQGAHQPQHF
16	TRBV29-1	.	CSVQGGGEWGVDEQFF
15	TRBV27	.	CASRFSGGAWETQYF
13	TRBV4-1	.	CASSLQGTETQYF
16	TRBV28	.	CASTSGLGRGGETQYF
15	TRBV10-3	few	CAISEAGTARSPLHF
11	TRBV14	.	CASSHGYEQYF
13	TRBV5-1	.	CASSLQGATEAFF
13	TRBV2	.	CASIGDNNSPLHF
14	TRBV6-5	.	CASSTPGQRVEAFF
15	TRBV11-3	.	CASSLASGGQYEQYF
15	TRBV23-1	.	CASMSTGGVDQPQHF
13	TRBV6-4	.	CASSDSPREKQFF
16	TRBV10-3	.	CAISDPRDRGAYEQYF
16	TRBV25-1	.	CASSDGQGALNQPQHF
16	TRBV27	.	CASSPRPGQGSYEQYF
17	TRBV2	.	CASSAGTGGFGNQPQHF
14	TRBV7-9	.	CASSHLGGRDEQYF
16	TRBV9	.	CASSVEAGPTNEKLFF
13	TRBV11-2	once	CASSFGLHNEQFF
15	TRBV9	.	CASSVTSGGTDTQYF
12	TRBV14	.	CASSQGGYEQYF
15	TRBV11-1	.	CASSPQGAFTYEQYF
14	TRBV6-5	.	CASSYLLGGVEAFF
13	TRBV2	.	CASSEIPDYGYTF
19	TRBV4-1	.	CASSQASSYQASSGNTIYF
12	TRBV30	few	CAWSGVLPEAFF
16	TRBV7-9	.	CASSPRDSTFTDTQYF
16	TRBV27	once	CASSLSLTGISYEQYF
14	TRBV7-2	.	CASRWRGGGTEAFF
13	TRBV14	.	CASSQQGGSEAFF
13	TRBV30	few	CAWRGIGNTEAFF